The rows below give T cell receptor beta chains drawn from one sample of a study of immune cell composition in non-small cell lung cancer. TCRdb's table, derived via immunoSEQ multiplex PCR, lists solely in-frame clones and lacks some. The sample includes about 10,000 clones, 65% to 80% seen only once; the top ten take approximately 8.7%. The sequenced material came from lung tumor tissue. The receptors originated from a human donor with non-small cell lung cancer. Both conserved end residues are part of each CDR3.

j_call v_call cdr3_aa
TRBJ2-7 TRBV30 CAWVAQNSGAYEQYF
TRBJ1-1 TRBV5-1 CASSFTEGTEAFF
TRBJ2-2 TRBV7-2 CASSIGGPTGELFF
TRBJ1-3 TRBV5-4 CASSPGRQGTFGNTIYF
TRBJ2-3 TRBV5-1 CASSLVGTDSTDTQYF
TRBJ1-6 TRBV10-2 CASSERDRVRSPLHF
TRBJ2-3 TRBV27 CASSPDRSTDTQYF
TRBJ1-4 TRBV7-2 CASSAGANEKLFF
TRBJ2-7 TRBV5-1 CASSLGYGGEQYF
TRBJ2-1 TRBV5-1 CASGFDRGSYNEQFF
TRBJ1-6 TRBV5-5 CASRSPENSPLHF
TRBJ1-4 TRBV6-1 CASRAVIGTNEKLFF
TRBJ2-3 TRBV28 CASVRRPSTDTQYF
TRBJ1-3 TRBV7-2 CASSWGQISGNTIYF
TRBJ2-3 TRBV7-3 CASSFYGRLASTDTQYF
TRBJ2-7 TRBV27 CASSPGGGRRFEQYF
TRBJ1-3 TRBV7-2 CASSPDSRTGNTIYF
TRBJ2-7 TRBV29-1 CTGRGQGDEQYF
TRBJ1-4 TRBV6-1 CASSDVGVPVRANEKLFF
TRBJ2-5 TRBV6-1 CASSRHRAETQYF
TRBJ1-3 TRBV5-4 CASSPGTGGALAGNTIYF
TRBJ2-7 TRBV10-2 CASSGRDSVSYEQYF
TRBJ1-2 TRBV30 CAWSTRTGETF
TRBJ1-5 TRBV11-3 CASSRQNRDGNQPQHF
TRBJ1-1 TRBV5-1 CASSLGGNTEAFF